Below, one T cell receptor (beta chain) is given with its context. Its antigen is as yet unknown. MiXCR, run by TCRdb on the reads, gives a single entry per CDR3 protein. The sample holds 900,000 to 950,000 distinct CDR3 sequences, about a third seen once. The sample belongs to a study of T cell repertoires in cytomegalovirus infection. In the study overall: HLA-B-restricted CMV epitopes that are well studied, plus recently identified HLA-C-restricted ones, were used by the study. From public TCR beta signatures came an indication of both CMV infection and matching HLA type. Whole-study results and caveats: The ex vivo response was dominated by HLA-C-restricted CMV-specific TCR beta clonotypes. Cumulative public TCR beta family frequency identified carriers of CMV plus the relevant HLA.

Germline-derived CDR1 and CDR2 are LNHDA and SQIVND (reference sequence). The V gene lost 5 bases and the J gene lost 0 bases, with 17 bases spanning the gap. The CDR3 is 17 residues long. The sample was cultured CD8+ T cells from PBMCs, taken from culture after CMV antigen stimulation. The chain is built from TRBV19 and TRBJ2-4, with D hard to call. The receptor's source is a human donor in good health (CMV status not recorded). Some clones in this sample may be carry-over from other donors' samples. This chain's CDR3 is CASSFLPQSQAKNIQYF. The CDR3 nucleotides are TGTGCCAGTAGTTTTCTCCCACAATCACAAGCCAAAAACATTCAGTACTTC.